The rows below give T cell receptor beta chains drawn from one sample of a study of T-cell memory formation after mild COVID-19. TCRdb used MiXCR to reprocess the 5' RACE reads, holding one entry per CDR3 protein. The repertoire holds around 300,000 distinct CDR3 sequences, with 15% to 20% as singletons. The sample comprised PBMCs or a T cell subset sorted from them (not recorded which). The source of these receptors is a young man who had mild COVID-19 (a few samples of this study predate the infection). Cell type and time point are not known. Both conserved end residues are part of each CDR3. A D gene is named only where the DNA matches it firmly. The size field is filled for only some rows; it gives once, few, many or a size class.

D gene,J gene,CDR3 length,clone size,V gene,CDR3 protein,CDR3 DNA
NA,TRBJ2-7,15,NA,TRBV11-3,CASSPRPGPTYEQYF,TGTGCCAGCAGCCCCCGTCCGGGGCCTACTTACGAGCAGTACTTC
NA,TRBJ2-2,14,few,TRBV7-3,CASSRGQDTGELFF,TGTGCCAGCAGCCGGGGGCAGGACACCGGGGAGCTGTTTTTT
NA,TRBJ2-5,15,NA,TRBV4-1,CASSQESVGRETQYF,TGCGCCAGCAGCCAAGAGTCCGTCGGGCGAGAGACCCAGTACTTC
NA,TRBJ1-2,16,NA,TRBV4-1,CASSKDGTGIVHGYTF,TGCGCCAGCAGCAAAGATGGAACAGGGATCGTCCATGGCTACACCTTC
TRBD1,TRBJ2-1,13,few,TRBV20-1,CSAPGGSYNEQFF,TGCAGTGCCCCAGGGGGTTCCTACAATGAGCAGTTCTTC
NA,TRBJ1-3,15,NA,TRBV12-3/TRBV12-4,CASSLPPGTGNTIYF,TGTGCCAGCAGTTTACCTCCTGGGACTGGAAACACCATATATTTT
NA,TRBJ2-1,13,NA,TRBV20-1,CSASAGPRDEQFF,TGCAGTGCTAGCGCAGGGCCCCGGGATGAGCAGTTCTTC
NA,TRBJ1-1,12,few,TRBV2,CASKVQGIEAFF,TGTGCCAGCAAGGTTCAGGGAATAGAAGCTTTCTTT
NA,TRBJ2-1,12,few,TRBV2,CASSVYGVEQFF,TGTGCCAGCAGTGTTTACGGGGTTGAGCAGTTCTTC
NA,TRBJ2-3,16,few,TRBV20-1,CSARPAGLLSTDTQYF,TGCAGTGCTAGACCGGCGGGCCTCCTGAGCACAGATACGCAGTATTTT
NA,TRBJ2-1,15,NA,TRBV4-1,CASSPNRAAYNEQFF,TGCGCCAGCAGCCCAAACAGGGCAGCCTACAATGAGCAGTTCTTC
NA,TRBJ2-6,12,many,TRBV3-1,CASSQDLGVLTF,TGTGCCAGCAGCCAAGATCTAGGGGTCCTGACTTTC
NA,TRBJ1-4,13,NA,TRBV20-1,CSAVTGPNEKLFF,TGCAGTGCGGTGACAGGCCCTAATGAAAAACTGTTTTTT
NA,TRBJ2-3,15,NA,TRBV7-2,CASSLYRGSTDTQYF,TGTGCCAGCAGCTTATACCGGGGGAGCACAGATACGCAGTATTTT
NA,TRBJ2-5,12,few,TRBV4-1,CASSQWEETQYF,TGCGCCAGCAGCCAGTGGGAAGAGACCCAGTACTTC
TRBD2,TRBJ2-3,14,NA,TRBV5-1,CASSLDGGGDTQYF,TGCGCCAGCAGCTTGGACGGGGGGGGAGATACGCAGTATTTT
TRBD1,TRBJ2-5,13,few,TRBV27,CASSIRGRETQYF,TGTGCCAGCAGTATCAGGGGGCGGGAGACCCAGTACTTC
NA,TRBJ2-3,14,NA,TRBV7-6,CASSSEPGTDTQYF,TGTGCCAGCAGCTCAGAGCCTGGCACAGATACGCAGTATTTT
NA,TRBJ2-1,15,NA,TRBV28,CASSDHRGAYNEQFF,TGTGCCAGCAGTGACCATCGCGGCGCCTACAATGAGCAGTTCTTC
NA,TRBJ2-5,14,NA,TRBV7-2,CASSLADLLETQYF,TGTGCCAGCAGCCTTGCTGATCTATTGGAGACCCAGTACTTC
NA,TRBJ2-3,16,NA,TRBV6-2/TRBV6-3,CASLRTGNKYTDTQYF,TGTGCCAGCCTCCGCACAGGAAACAAATACACAGATACGCAGTATTTT
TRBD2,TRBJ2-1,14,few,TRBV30,CAWSSGGAYNEQFF,TGTGCCTGGAGTAGCGGGGGGGCCTACAATGAGCAGTTCTTC